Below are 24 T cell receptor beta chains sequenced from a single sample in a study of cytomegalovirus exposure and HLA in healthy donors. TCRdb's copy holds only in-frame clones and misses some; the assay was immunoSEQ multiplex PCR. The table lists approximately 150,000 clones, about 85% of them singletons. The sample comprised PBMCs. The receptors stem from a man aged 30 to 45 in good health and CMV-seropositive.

The CDR3 DNA reads as TGTGCCAGCAGCTTATCTAGCGGGGGAATCACCGGGGAGCTGTTTTTT. Protein: CASSLSSGGITGELFF. This chain uses TRBV7-8 with TRBJ2-2, with 10 bases lining up with TRBD2. The CDR3 totals 16 residues. Germline CDR1 reads SGHVS; CDR2 reads FQNEAQ. With V trimmed by 2 bases and J by 4 bases, 4 bases remained unmatched.

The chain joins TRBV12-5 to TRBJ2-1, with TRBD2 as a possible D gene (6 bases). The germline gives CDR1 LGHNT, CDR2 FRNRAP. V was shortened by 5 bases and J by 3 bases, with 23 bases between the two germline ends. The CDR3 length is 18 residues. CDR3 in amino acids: CASGLGKWGSGRYNEQFF. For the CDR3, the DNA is TGTGCTAGTGGTCTAGGGAAGTGGGGAAGCGGGCGCTACAATGAGCAGTTCTTC.

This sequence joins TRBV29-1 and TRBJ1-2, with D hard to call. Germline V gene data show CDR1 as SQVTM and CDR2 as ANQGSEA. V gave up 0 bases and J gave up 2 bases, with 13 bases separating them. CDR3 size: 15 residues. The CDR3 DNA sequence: TGCAGCGTTGAAGATCATCCGGGATCAAACTATGGCTACACCTTC. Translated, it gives CSVEDHPGSNYGYTF.

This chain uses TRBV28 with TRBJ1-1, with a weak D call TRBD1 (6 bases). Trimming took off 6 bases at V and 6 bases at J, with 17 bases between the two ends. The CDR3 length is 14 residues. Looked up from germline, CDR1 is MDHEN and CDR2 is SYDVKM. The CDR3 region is CASSSQGPMPEAFF. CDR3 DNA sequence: TGTGCCAGCAGCTCACAGGGTCCTATGCCTGAAGCTTTCTTT.

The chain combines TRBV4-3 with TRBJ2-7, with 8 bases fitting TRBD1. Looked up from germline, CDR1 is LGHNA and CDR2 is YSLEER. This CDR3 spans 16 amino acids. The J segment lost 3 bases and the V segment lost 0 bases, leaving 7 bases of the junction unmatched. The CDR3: CASSQDRTGPFYEQYF. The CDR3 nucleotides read TGCGCCAGCAGCCAAGATAGGACAGGGCCTTTCTACGAGCAGTACTTC.

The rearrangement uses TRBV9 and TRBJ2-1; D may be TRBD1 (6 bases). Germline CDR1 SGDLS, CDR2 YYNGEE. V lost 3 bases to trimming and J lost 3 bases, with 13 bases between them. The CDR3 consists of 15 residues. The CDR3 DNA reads TGTGCCAGCAGCGCCCGGGACACTTTCTACAATGAGCAGTTCTTC. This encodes CASSARDTFYNEQFF.

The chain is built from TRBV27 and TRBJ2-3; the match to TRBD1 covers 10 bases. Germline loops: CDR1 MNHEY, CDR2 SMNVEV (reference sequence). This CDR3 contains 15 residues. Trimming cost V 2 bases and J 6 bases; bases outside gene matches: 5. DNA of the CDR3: TGTGCCAGCAGTTTAGGACAGGGGGTGGGGGATACGCAGTATTTT. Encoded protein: CASSLGQGVGDTQYF.

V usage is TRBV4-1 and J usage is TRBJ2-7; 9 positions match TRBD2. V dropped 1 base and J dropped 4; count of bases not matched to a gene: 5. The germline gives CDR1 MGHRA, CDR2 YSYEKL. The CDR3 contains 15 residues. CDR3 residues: CASSQVLAGTYEQYF. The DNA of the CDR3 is TGCGCCAGCAGCCAAGTTCTAGCGGGGACTTACGAGCAGTACTTC.

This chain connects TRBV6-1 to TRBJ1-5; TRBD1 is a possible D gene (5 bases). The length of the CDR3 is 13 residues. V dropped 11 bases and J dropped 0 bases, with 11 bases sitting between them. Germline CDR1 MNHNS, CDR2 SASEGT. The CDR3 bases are TGTGCCGGTGGGGGGAATAGCAATCAGCCCCAGCATTTT. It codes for CAGGGNSNQPQHF.

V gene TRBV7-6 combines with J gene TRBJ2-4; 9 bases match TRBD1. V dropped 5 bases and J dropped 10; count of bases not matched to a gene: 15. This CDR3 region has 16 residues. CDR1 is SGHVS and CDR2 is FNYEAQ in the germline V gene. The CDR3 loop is CASSDPRGQGGGIQYF. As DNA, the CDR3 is TGTGCCAGCAGCGACCCAAGGGGACAGGGCGGCGGGATTCAGTACTTC.

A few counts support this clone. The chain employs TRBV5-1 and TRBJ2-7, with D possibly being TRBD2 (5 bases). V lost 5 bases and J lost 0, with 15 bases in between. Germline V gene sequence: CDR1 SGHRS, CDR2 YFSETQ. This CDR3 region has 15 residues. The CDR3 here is CASRTSAGLSYEQYF. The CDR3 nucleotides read TGCGCCAGCAGGACCTCGGCCGGACTCTCCTACGAGCAGTACTTC.

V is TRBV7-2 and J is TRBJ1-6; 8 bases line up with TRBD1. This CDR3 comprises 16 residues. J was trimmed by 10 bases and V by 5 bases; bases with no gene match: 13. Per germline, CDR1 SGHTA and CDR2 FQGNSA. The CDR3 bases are TGTGCCAGCAGCACTAGGACAGGGCCGGCAGGATCACCCCTCCACTTT. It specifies CASSTRTGPAGSPLHF.

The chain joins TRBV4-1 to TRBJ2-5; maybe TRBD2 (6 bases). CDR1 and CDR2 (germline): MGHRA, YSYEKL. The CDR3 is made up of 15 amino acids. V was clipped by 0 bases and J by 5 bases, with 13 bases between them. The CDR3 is CASSQDTAGGETQYF. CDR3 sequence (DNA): TGCGCCAGCAGCCAAGATACGGCCGGAGGGGAGACCCAGTACTTC.

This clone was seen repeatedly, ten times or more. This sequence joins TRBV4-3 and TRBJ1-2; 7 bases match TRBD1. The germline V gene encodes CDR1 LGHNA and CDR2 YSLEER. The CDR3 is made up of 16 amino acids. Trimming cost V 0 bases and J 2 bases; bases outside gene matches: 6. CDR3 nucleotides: TGCGCCAGCAGCCAAGATGGGACAGAGACGAACTATGGCTACACCTTC. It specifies CASSQDGTETNYGYTF.

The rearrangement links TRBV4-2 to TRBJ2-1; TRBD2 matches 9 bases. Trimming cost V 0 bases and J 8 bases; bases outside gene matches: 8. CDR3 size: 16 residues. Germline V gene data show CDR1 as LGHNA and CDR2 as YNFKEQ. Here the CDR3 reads CASSQEGAGGYYEQFF. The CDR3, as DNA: TGTGCCAGCAGCCAAGAGGGGGCGGGGGGGTACTATGAGCAGTTCTTC.

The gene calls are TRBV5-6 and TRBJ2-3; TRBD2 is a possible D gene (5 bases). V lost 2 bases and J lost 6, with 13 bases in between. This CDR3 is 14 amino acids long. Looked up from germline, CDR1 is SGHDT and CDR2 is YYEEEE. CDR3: CASSFGGREDTQYF. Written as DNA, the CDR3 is TGTGCCAGCAGCTTTGGAGGTAGGGAGGATACGCAGTATTTT.

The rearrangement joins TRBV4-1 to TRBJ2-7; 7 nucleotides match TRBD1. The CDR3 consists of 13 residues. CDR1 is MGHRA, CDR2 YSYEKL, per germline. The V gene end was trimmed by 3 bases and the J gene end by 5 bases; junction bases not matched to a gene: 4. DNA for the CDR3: TGCGCCAGCAGCCAGGGCAGGGGGAACGAGCAGTACTTC. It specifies CASSQGRGNEQYF.

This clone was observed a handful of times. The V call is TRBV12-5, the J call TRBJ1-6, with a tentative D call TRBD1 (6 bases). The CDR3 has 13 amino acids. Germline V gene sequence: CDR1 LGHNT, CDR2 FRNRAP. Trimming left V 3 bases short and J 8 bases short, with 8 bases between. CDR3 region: CASGLTGYSPLHF. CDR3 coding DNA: TGTGCTAGTGGTTTAACAGGGTATTCACCCCTCCACTTT.

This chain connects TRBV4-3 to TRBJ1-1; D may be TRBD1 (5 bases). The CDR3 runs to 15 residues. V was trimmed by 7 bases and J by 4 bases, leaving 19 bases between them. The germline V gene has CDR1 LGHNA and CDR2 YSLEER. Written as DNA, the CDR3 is TGCGCCAGCAAGGGCGGGAGGGGAATGAGCACTGAAGCTTTCTTT. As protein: CASKGGRGMSTEAFF.

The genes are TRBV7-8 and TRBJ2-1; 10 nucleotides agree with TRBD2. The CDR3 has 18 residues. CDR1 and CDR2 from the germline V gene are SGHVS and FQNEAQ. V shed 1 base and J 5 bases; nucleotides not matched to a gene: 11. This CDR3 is CASSLGASGGLSNNEQFF. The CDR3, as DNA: TGTGCCAGCAGCTTAGGGGCTAGCGGGGGATTAAGTAACAATGAGCAGTTCTTC. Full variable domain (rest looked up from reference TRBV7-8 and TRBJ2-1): GAGVSQSPRYKVAKRGQDVALRCDPISGHVSLFWYQQALGQGPEFLTYFQNEAQLDKSGLPSDRFFAERPEGSVSTLKIQRTQQEDSAVYLCASSLGASGGLSNNEQFFGPGTRLTVL.

The CDR3 here is CAIGSRGAGGTEQFF. The CDR3 DNA follows: TGTGCCATCGGCTCCCGAGGAGCGGGGGGGACTGAGCAGTTCTTC. The chain employs TRBV10-3 and TRBJ2-1; 10 nucleotides align to TRBD2. After removal of 8 bases from V and 9 bases from J, the junction contained 13 bases not matched to a gene. The CDR3 sequence is 15 residues long. Germline V lookup: CDR1 ENHRY, CDR2 SYGVKD.

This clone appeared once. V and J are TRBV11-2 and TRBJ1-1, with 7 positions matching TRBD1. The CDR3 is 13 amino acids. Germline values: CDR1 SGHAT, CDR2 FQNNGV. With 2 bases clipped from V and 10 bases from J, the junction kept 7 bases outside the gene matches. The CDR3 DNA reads TGTGCCAGCAGCTTAACAGGGGAGATGGGAGCTTTCTTT. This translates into CASSLTGEMGAFF.

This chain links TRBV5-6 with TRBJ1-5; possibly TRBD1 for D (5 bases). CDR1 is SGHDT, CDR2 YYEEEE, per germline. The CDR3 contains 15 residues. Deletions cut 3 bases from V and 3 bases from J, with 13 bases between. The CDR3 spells CASSSWGLNNQPQHF. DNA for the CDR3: TGTGCCAGCAGCTCCTGGGGCTTAAACAATCAGCCCCAGCATTTT.

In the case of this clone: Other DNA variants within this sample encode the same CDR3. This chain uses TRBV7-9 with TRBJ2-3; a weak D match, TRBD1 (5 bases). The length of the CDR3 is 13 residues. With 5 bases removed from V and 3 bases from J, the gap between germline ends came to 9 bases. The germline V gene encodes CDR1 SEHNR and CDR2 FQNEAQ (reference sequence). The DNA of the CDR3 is TGTGCCAGCAGCCGAACAGGTACAGATACGCAGTATTTT. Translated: CASSRTGTDTQYF.